What follows are 32 T cell receptor beta chains derived from one specimen sequenced in a study of cytomegalovirus exposure and HLA in healthy donors. PCR involved 60 Vbeta and 13 Jbeta primers. Libraries were prepared by immunoSEQ multiplex PCR; TCRdb keeps only in-frame clonotypes and omits some of them. The data show 150,000 to 250,000 clones, 70% to 85% seen once. The sample comprised PBMCs. These TCRs come from a woman younger than 45 in good health and CMV-seropositive.

The V and J genes are TRBV7-9 and TRBJ2-5; 11 positions match TRBD2. Trimming cost V 5 bases and J 3 bases; bases outside gene matches: 8. This CDR3 comprises 16 residues. Germline V gene lookup returns CDR1 SEHNR and CDR2 FQNEAQ (reference sequence). CDR3 nucleotides: TGTGCCAGCAGCCCCGGTATTAGCGGGGGGGAAGAGACCCAGTACTTC. Amino acids: CASSPGISGGEETQYF.

The chain has TRBV9 and TRBJ1-4, with a weak D call TRBD1 (5 bases). This CDR3 is built from 16 residues. CDR1 is SGDLS and CDR2 is YYNGEE in the germline V gene. V lost 4 bases, J lost 7 bases, and 20 bases lay in between. CDR3 amino acids: CASSPDVGLRGEKLFF. For the CDR3, the DNA is TGTGCCAGCAGCCCTGATGTGGGGCTCAGAGGTGAAAAACTGTTTTTT.

The rearrangement links TRBV6-1 to TRBJ2-1, with 9 bases aligning to TRBD2. The V segment lost 5 bases and the J segment 6 bases; nucleotides outside the gene matches: 8. Looked up from germline, CDR1 is MNHNS and CDR2 is SASEGT. This CDR3 has 15 residues. The CDR3 nucleotides are TGTGCCAGCAGTCATAGCGGGGGATTCTCCAATGAGCAGTTCTTC. Encoded protein: CASSHSGGFSNEQFF.

In regard to this clone: Other DNA variants within this sample encode the same CDR3. The chain joins TRBV2 to TRBJ2-3, with 15 bases fitting TRBD2. Trimming took 10 bases from V and 0 from J; bases not matched to a gene: 5. Germline V gene data show CDR1 as SNHLY and CDR2 as FYNNEI. CDR3 length: 16 residues. In nucleotides, the CDR3 is TGTGCCACCGGGACTAGCGGGGGGAGGAGCACAGATACGCAGTATTTT. It codes for CATGTSGGRSTDTQYF.

This clone was counted between two and nine times. The gene calls are TRBV25-1 and TRBJ1-1, with D unclear. The CDR3 is 16 amino acids. Trimming cost V 4 bases and J 6 bases, with 21 bases left between them. Germline loops: CDR1 MGHDK, CDR2 SYGVNS. This CDR3 reads CASSAPLGRGGAEAFF. The CDR3 coding sequence is TGTGCCAGCAGTGCCCCCTTGGGTCGGGGAGGCGCTGAAGCTTTCTTT.

The rearrangement uses TRBV6-6 and TRBJ1-3; TRBD1 matches 10 bases. This CDR3 comprises 15 residues. Looked up from germline, CDR1 is MNHNY and CDR2 is SVGAGI (reference sequence). V was clipped by 5 bases and J by 8 bases; unmatched bases: 9. The CDR3, as DNA: TGTGCCAGCAGTAAACCTCGGGACAGGGGTGACACCATATATTTT. Translated, it gives CASSKPRDRGDTIYF.

The gene calls are TRBV6-1 and TRBJ2-1; weak D call: TRBD2 (6 bases). Germline assignment: CDR1 MNHNS and CDR2 SASEGT. The CDR3 has 12 amino acids. Trimming left V 6 bases short and J 10 bases short, with 13 bases between. The CDR3 DNA follows: TGTGCCAGCAGAGCAGGGACTTACGAGCAGTTCTTC. This sequence encodes CASRAGTYEQFF.

In this sample, this clone turned up once. The chain combines TRBV6-1 with TRBJ2-1, with no clear D. The V gene's germline CDR1 is MNHNS and CDR2 SASEGT. The CDR3 is 13 amino acids. The germline V and J ends were trimmed by 1 base and 4 bases, with 5 bases remaining between them. CDR3 region: CASSEVQYNEQFF. CDR3 nucleotides: TGTGCCAGCAGTGAAGTACAGTACAATGAGCAGTTCTTC.

The chain links TRBV5-6 to TRBJ2-3, with 8 bases fitting TRBD1. Germline CDR1 and CDR2: SGHDT and YYEEEE. With V trimmed by 2 bases and J by 3 bases, 2 bases remained unmatched. There are 14 residues in the CDR3. The chain's CDR3 is CASSFQGATDTQYF. CDR3 nucleotide sequence: TGTGCCAGCAGCTTCCAGGGGGCAACAGATACGCAGTATTTT. Full variable domain (missing parts from reference TRBV5-6 and TRBJ2-3): DAGVTQSPTHLIKTRGQQVTLRCSPKSGHDTVSWYQQALGQGPQFIFQYYEEEERQRGNFPDRFSGHQFPNYSSELNVNALLLGDSALYLCASSFQGATDTQYFGPGTRLTVL.

This clone was seen a handful of times. The chain employs TRBV2 and TRBJ2-3, with 7 bases matching TRBD2. In germline, CDR1 is SNHLY, CDR2 FYNNEI. V lost 6 bases to trimming and J lost 2 bases; unmatched junction nucleotides: 5. The CDR3 runs 14 residues. The CDR3: CASRDWDYTDTQYF. CDR3 DNA: TGTGCCAGCAGAGATTGGGACTACACAGATACGCAGTATTTT.

The rearrangement links TRBV5-1 to TRBJ2-7, with TRBD1 matching 10 bases. The CDR3 is made up of 14 amino acids. Per germline, CDR1 SGHRS and CDR2 YFSETQ. With V trimmed by 4 bases and J by 5 bases, 6 bases remained unmatched. Here the CDR3 DNA reads TGCGCCAGCAGCCCGGGACAGGGGCTGAACGAGCAGTACTTC. Translation gives CASSPGQGLNEQYF.

The DNA of the CDR3 is TGTGCCACCCGGGAGGGGGGCACAGATACGCAGTATTTT. It is translated as CATREGGTDTQYF. This chain uses TRBV6-5 with TRBJ2-3; TRBD2 matches 8 bases. The length of the CDR3 is 13 residues. Trimming at V came to 10 bases and at J to 1 base, leaving 4 bases not matched to a gene. CDR1 is MNHEY, CDR2 SVGAGI, per germline.

The rearrangement uses TRBV2 and TRBJ1-1, with 7 positions matching TRBD1. Per germline, CDR1 SNHLY and CDR2 FYNNEI. V lost 7 bases, J lost 0 bases, and 8 bases stayed unmatched. The CDR3 has 15 amino acids. The CDR3 sequence is CASTLWGQMNTEAFF. The CDR3 region has the DNA TGTGCCAGCACCCTGTGGGGACAGATGAACACTGAAGCTTTCTTT.

V and J are TRBV7-8 and TRBJ1-2; TRBD1 agrees at 10 bases. Germline CDR1 reads SGHVS; CDR2 reads FQNEAQ. The CDR3 contains 14 residues. V lost 5 bases and J lost 6; bases outside the gene matches: 6. CDR3 protein: CASSPRQGADGYTF. The CDR3 DNA sequence: TGTGCCAGCAGCCCAAGACAGGGGGCGGATGGCTACACCTTC.

The DNA for the CDR3 is TGTGCCAGCAGCCCCGTGGCAAACACCATATATTTT. This sequence encodes CASSPVANTIYF. The chain is built from TRBV7-9 and TRBJ1-3, with D uncertain. With 5 bases removed from V and 6 bases from J, the gap between germline ends came to 8 bases. The CDR3 consists of 12 residues. Germline CDR1 is SEHNR and CDR2 is FQNEAQ (reference sequence).

The CDR3 region has the DNA TGTGCCAGCAGCTCCTGGACGGGAAGCTCTGGAAACACCATATATTTT. This gives the protein CASSSWTGSSGNTIYF. The rearrangement joins TRBV5-4 to TRBJ1-3; D is unresolved. The CDR3 extends over 16 amino acids. The germline V and J ends were trimmed by 3 bases and 0 bases, with 13 bases remaining between them. The germline gives CDR1 SGHNT, CDR2 YYREEE (reference sequence). Based on the CDR3 plus reference TRBV5-4 and TRBJ1-3, the full variable domain is ETGVTQSPTHLIKTRGQQVTLRCSSQSGHNTVSWYQQALGQGPQFIFQYYREEENGRGNFPPRFSGLQFPNYSSELNVNALELDDSALYLCASSSWTGSSGNTIYFGEGSWLTVV.

V is TRBV6-5 and J is TRBJ2-7; TRBD1 matches at 8 bases. V shed 5 bases and J 7 bases; nucleotides not matched to a gene: 7. The CDR3 length is 13 residues. CDR1 is MNHEY and CDR2 is SVGAGI in the germline V gene. CDR3 DNA: TGTGCCAGCAGTCGGGACAGGAGGGGTGAGCAGTACTTC. This codes for CASSRDRRGEQYF.

This chain uses TRBV29-1 with TRBJ2-7, with TRBD1 matching over 12 bases. The CDR3 loop spans 13 amino acids. Germline V CDR1 and CDR2: SQVTM, ANQGSEA. V shed 6 bases, J shed 7 bases, and the junction held 7 bases outside the gene matches. The chain's CDR3 is CSVTGQGAFEQYF. The CDR3 nucleotides are TGCAGCGTGACGGGACAGGGGGCGTTTGAGCAGTACTTC.

The rearrangement links TRBV7-9 to TRBJ2-5; the D is unclear. The V gene lost 1 base and the J gene lost 3 bases, with 12 bases spanning the gap. The CDR3 loop spans 15 amino acids. Germline V gene lookup returns CDR1 SEHNR and CDR2 FQNEAQ (reference sequence). CDR3 in DNA: TGTGCCAGCAGCTTAGGAATTGGGCAGAAAGAGACCCAGTACTTC. It codes for CASSLGIGQKETQYF.

This chain joins TRBV5-6 and TRBJ2-1; 15 bases are a match to TRBD2. CDR1 and CDR2 (germline): SGHDT, YYEEEE. With 4 bases clipped from V and 0 bases from J, the junction kept 8 bases outside the gene matches. The length of the CDR3 is 19 residues. CDR3 DNA sequence: TGTGCCAGCAGCCGAGGACTAGCGGGAGGGGCTAGCTCCTACAATGAGCAGTTCTTC. This codes for CASSRGLAGGASSYNEQFF.

The chain links TRBV19 to TRBJ1-1, with D unclear. There are 14 residues in the CDR3. Trimming took off 3 bases at V and 0 bases at J, with 8 bases between the two ends. The germline gives CDR1 LNHDA, CDR2 SQIVND (reference sequence). CDR3 sequence: CASSISVLNTEAFF. The CDR3 coding sequence is TGTGCCAGTAGTATCTCGGTGTTGAACACTGAAGCTTTCTTT.

The chain couples TRBV7-9 to TRBJ1-1; 9 positions match TRBD1. The ends lost 3 bases at V and 5 bases at J; junction bases unmatched: 7. The CDR3 consists of 15 residues. Germline V lookup: CDR1 SEHNR, CDR2 FQNEAQ (reference sequence). CDR3 residues: CASSFGDRGYTEAFF. In DNA form, the CDR3 reads TGTGCCAGCAGCTTCGGAGACAGGGGGTATACTGAAGCTTTCTTT.

This chain joins TRBV4-1 and TRBJ2-1, with TRBD2 matching over 7 bases. Germline loops: CDR1 MGHRA, CDR2 YSYEKL. V lost 0 bases to trimming and J lost 12 bases; unmatched junction nucleotides: 5. The CDR3 has 13 amino acids. The CDR3 DNA is TGCGCCAGCAGCCAAGATTTGGCTAGCGGGCAGTTCTTC. This codes for CASSQDLASGQFF.

The V gene is TRBV5-4, the J gene TRBJ2-5; D may be TRBD2 (5 bases). V was clipped by 0 bases and J by 3 bases, with 6 bases between them. The CDR3 spans 13 residues. CDR1 SGHNT and CDR2 YYREEE come from the germline V gene (reference sequence). The CDR3 spells CASSLVGEETQYF. Written as DNA, the CDR3 is TGTGCCAGCAGCTTGGTGGGAGAAGAGACCCAGTACTTC. The entire variable domain, with the rest obtained from reference TRBV5-4 and TRBJ2-5, is as follows: ETGVTQSPTHLIKTRGQQVTLRCSSQSGHNTVSWYQQALGQGPQFIFQYYREEENGRGNFPPRFSGLQFPNYSSELNVNALELDDSALYLCASSLVGEETQYFGPGTRLLVL.

The chain has TRBV7-8 and TRBJ1-4; 7 bases are a match to TRBD1. CDR3 length: 15 residues. Per the germline V gene, CDR1 is SGHVS and CDR2 is FQNEAQ. V was pared by 2 bases and J by 8 bases, with 8 bases of the junction left unmatched. In DNA form, the CDR3 reads TGTGCCAGCAGCTTAATATACAGGGGTTGGGAAAAACTGTTTTTT. Its protein product is CASSLIYRGWEKLFF.

The genes are TRBV7-9 and TRBJ2-7, with 8 bases fitting TRBD1. This CDR3 contains 14 residues. The trim removed 5 bases at V and 4 bases at J, leaving 7 bases unmatched. The germline V gene encodes CDR1 SEHNR and CDR2 FQNEAQ (reference sequence). Here the CDR3 DNA reads TGTGCCAGCAGCAACCGGGACAGGTCATACGAGCAGTACTTC. Translated: CASSNRDRSYEQYF.

V gene TRBV18 combines with J gene TRBJ1-4; 9 positions agree with TRBD1. Germline CDR1 KGHSH, CDR2 LQKENI. The CDR3 length is 15 residues. J lost 5 bases, V lost 2 bases, and 3 bases had no gene match. CDR3 in amino acids: CASSPFGTGNEKLFF. CDR3 coding DNA: TGTGCCAGCTCACCATTTGGGACAGGGAATGAAAAACTGTTTTTT. The full variable domain, in which reference TRBV18 and TRBJ1-4 provide the parts outside the CDR3, is NAGVMQNPRHLVRRRGQEARLRCSPMKGHSHVYWYRQLPEEGLKFMVYLQKENIIDESGMPKERFSAEFPKEGPSILRIQQVVRGDSAAYFCASSPFGTGNEKLFFGSGTQLSVL.

This clone was observed a few times. The V call is TRBV10-2, the J call TRBJ2-7, with TRBD1 identical over 9 bases. Germline loops: CDR1 WSHSY, CDR2 SAAADI. The CDR3 has 15 amino acids. Trimming cost V 6 bases and J 0 bases; bases outside gene matches: 6. The DNA of the CDR3 is TGCGCCAGCAGGTATGGGACAGGGTTCTCCTACGAGCAGTACTTC. This gives the protein CASRYGTGFSYEQYF.

The chain is built from TRBV6-5 and TRBJ1-1; 7 nucleotides align to TRBD1. J lost 12 bases, V lost 5 bases, and 12 bases had no gene match. This CDR3 is built from 13 residues. Germline CDR1 is MNHEY and CDR2 is SVGAGI. CDR3 bases: TGTGCCAGCAGTCCCCGGGACAGTTCTGAGTCTTTCTTT. As protein: CASSPRDSSESFF.

Written as DNA, the CDR3 is TGTGCCATCAGTGAGACCAGCGTGAGCACTGAAGCTTTCTTT. This sequence encodes CAISETSVSTEAFF. The rearrangement uses TRBV10-3 and TRBJ1-1; no definite D call. Germline CDR1 is ENHRY and CDR2 is SYGVKD. The CDR3 extends over 14 amino acids. The V end was cut by 2 bases, the J end by 4 bases, with 11 bases between.

The rearrangement uses TRBV2 and TRBJ2-4; D gene ambiguous. The V end lost 7 bases, the J end lost 6 bases, and 13 bases lay between the germline ends. The germline CDR1 and CDR2 sequences are SNHLY and FYNNEI. There are 13 residues in the CDR3. The DNA of the CDR3 is TGTGCCAGCAAGCTCGAATTGAGAAACATTCAGTACTTC. Protein: CASKLELRNIQYF.

J is TRBJ2-2 and V is TRBV5-1; 8 bases match TRBD1. J lost 0 bases, V lost 4 bases, and 2 bases had no gene match. Germline V gives CDR1 SGHRS, CDR2 YFSETQ. There are 15 residues in the CDR3. The DNA of the CDR3 is TGCGCCAGCAGCCTCAGGGGGCCGAACACCGGGGAGCTGTTTTTT. The encoded protein is CASSLRGPNTGELFF.